Listed below are T cell receptor beta chains from one sample, sequenced in a study of T cells in localized non-small cell lung cancer. Produced via immunoSEQ multiplex PCR; TCRdb's table is partial and in-frame only. The sample contains under 25,000 clones, approximately 90% of which appear only once. This sample comprised peripheral blood, obtained before any cancer treatment. All receptors come from a male donor older than 55 with stage I squamous cell lung carcinoma. Both conserved end residues are part of each CDR3. Fields, in order: J gene, V gene, CDR3 length, clone size, D gene, CDR3 protein, CDR3 DNA. The D gene is left open where the match is weak. A row's size may be missing; if present it is once, few, many or a size class.

TRBJ2-1 TRBV7-2 15 - - CASSLGPGGYNEQFF TGTGCCAGCAGCTTAGGTCCCGGAGGATACAATGAGCAGTTCTTC
TRBJ2-4 TRBV7-2 18 - TRBD1 CASSFFTRTGQGRNIQYF TGTGCCAGCAGCTTTTTTACTCGTACGGGACAGGGAAGAAACATTCAGTACTTC
TRBJ1-2 TRBV4-3 15 - - CASSQWEGSNYGYTF TGCGCCAGCAGCCAGTGGGAGGGCTCGAACTATGGCTACACCTTC
TRBJ1-2 TRBV28 15 - TRBD1 CASSTAGQGVDGYTF TGTGCCAGCAGCACAGCCGGACAGGGGGTGGATGGCTACACCTTC
TRBJ2-1 TRBV7-2 17 - - CASSLPLWGVDYNEQFF TGTGCCAGCAGCCTCCCCTTGTGGGGAGTGGATTACAATGAGCAGTTCTTC
TRBJ2-7 TRBV6-5 14 - TRBD1 CASSSGQVSYEQYF TGTGCCAGCAGCTCGGGACAGGTATCCTACGAGCAGTACTTC
TRBJ2-5 TRBV7-2 14 - - CASSLVVAEETQYF TGTGCCAGCAGCTTAGTAGTAGCGGAAGAGACCCAGTACTTC
TRBJ2-5 TRBV28 14 - TRBD1 CASRSGQGVETQYF TGTGCCAGCAGATCAGGACAGGGTGTGGAGACCCAGTACTTC
TRBJ2-7 TRBV7-8 15 - - CASSPRGLNPHEQYF TGTGCCAGCAGCCCCCGGGGGCTCAACCCCCACGAGCAGTACTTC
TRBJ2-7 TRBV2 15 - - CASSERGKALNFQYF TGTGCCAGCAGTGAAAGAGGCAAGGCCCTTAACTTCCAGTACTTC
TRBJ1-1 TRBV5-1 13 few - CASSLEAPTEAFF TGCGCCAGCAGCTTGGAGGCCCCCACTGAAGCTTTCTTT
TRBJ2-7 TRBV10-1 22 - TRBD1 CASSEPGTGNPLRPDPSYEQYF TGCGCCAGCAGTGAACCTGGGACAGGAAACCCTCTTCGACCCGACCCCTCTTACGAGCAGTACTTC
TRBJ1-3 TRBV27 15 - TRBD1 CASSLTGGSGNTIYF TGTGCCAGCAGTTTAACAGGGGGGTCTGGAAACACCATATATTTT
TRBJ2-7 TRBV11-2 16 - TRBD2 CASSLDLTSGSYEQYF TGTGCCAGCAGCTTAGATCTGACTAGCGGGAGCTACGAGCAGTACTTC
TRBJ2-5 TRBV15 14 - - CATSRDYSVETQYF TGTGCCACCAGCAGAGATTATAGTGTGGAGACCCAGTACTTC
TRBJ2-3 TRBV7-2 13 - - CASLPAVVDTQYF TGTGCCAGCCTTCCGGCGGTAGTAGATACGCAGTATTTT
TRBJ2-3 TRBV27 12 - - CASQVSPDTQYF TGTGCCAGCCAGGTATCTCCGGATACGCAGTATTTT
TRBJ1-2 TRBV7-2 13 - - CASSLWERGGYTF TGTGCCAGCAGCTTATGGGAAAGGGGAGGCTACACCTTC
TRBJ2-5 TRBV4-3 13 - - CASAAGPRGGQYF TGCGCCAGCGCGGCAGGTCCTCGTGGGGGCCAGTACTTC
TRBJ2-5 TRBV5-1 15 - - CASSVGSRVLETQYF TGCGCCAGCAGCGTTGGGAGTCGGGTGTTGGAGACCCAGTACTTC
TRBJ2-7 TRBV4-1 15 - TRBD2 CASSRGTSFRDEQYF TGCGCCAGCAGCCGAGGGACTAGCTTCAGGGACGAGCAGTACTTC
TRBJ2-1 TRBV7-3 13 - - CASSSPSSNEQFF TGTGCCAGCAGCTCCCCTAGTTCCAATGAGCAGTTCTTC
TRBJ1-2 TRBV28 13 - TRBD1 CASSLGTDYGYTF TGTGCCAGCAGTTTGGGGACAGACTATGGCTACACCTTC
TRBJ1-4 TRBV18 17 - - CASSPLGIEAPNEKLFF TGTGCCAGCTCACCACTGGGGATTGAGGCCCCTAATGAAAAACTGTTTTTT
TRBJ1-1 TRBV7-9 12 - - CASSLGPDEAFF TGTGCCAGCAGCTTAGGGCCAGATGAAGCTTTCTTT
TRBJ1-4 TRBV5-4 15 - - CASSLADSRNEKLFF TGTGCCAGCAGCTTGGCGGACTCAAGAAATGAAAAACTGTTTTTT
TRBJ2-2 TRBV30 16 - - CAWGGTGSGDTGELFF TGTGCCTGGGGGGGGACGGGATCGGGCGACACCGGGGAGCTGTTTTTT
TRBJ2-1 TRBV5-4 14 - - CASSFPGTPNEQFF TGTGCCAGCAGCTTCCCCGGGACCCCCAATGAGCAGTTCTTC
TRBJ1-5 TRBV18 15 once TRBD1 CASSPSQGAVQPQHF TGTGCCAGCTCACCATCGCAGGGGGCGGTTCAGCCCCAGCATTTT
TRBJ2-7 TRBV5-1 15 - - CASSLGDGGFYEQYF TGCGCCAGCAGCTTGGGGGACGGGGGATTCTACGAGCAGTACTTC
TRBJ1-2 TRBV30 14 - - CASGGGIPNYGYTF TGTGCCTCCGGGGGGGGAATCCCAAACTATGGCTACACCTTC
TRBJ2-2 TRBV10-3 18 - TRBD1 CAISERDRRVGTTGELFF TGTGCCATCAGTGAGCGGGACAGGCGAGTGGGCACGACCGGGGAGCTGTTTTTT
TRBJ2-5 TRBV6-6 13 - - CASSYGRRETQYF TGTGCCAGCAGTTACGGCAGGCGGGAGACCCAGTACTTC
TRBJ2-7 TRBV29-1 14 - TRBD1 CSARDRTDSYEQYF TGCAGCGCCAGGGACAGGACTGACTCCTACGAGCAGTACTTC
TRBJ2-2 TRBV7-8 16 - TRBD1 CASSLIGTGNTGELFF TGTGCCAGCAGCTTAATAGGGACAGGGAACACCGGGGAGCTGTTTTTT
TRBJ2-1 TRBV11-3 16 - - CASSLDQAGPHNEQFF TGTGCCAGCAGCTTAGATCAGGCAGGCCCCCACAATGAGCAGTTCTTC
TRBJ2-7 TRBV2 14 - TRBD1 CASSGGTGRYEQYF TGTGCCAGCAGTGGGGGGACAGGGAGGTACGAGCAGTACTTC
TRBJ2-1 TRBV5-1 15 once - CASSSNSRGYNEQFF TGCGCCAGCAGCTCAAATTCCAGGGGATACAATGAGCAGTTCTTC
TRBJ1-1 TRBV30 15 - - CAWSVRGGWSTEAFF TGTGCCTGGAGTGTACGCGGGGGCTGGAGCACTGAAGCTTTCTTT
TRBJ2-7 TRBV6-6 16 - TRBD2 CASSYGLAGFSYEQYF TGTGCCAGCAGTTACGGGCTAGCGGGTTTCTCCTACGAGCAGTACTTC
TRBJ2-5 TRBV28 13 - - CASSLSGGQTQYF TGTGCCAGCAGTTTATCCGGTGGCCAGACCCAGTACTTC
TRBJ2-5 TRBV18 12 - - CASSPGQETQYF TGTGCCAGCTCACCAGGGCAAGAGACCCAGTACTTC
TRBJ2-7 TRBV6-1 12 - - CASRPRDTEQYF TGTGCCAGCAGACCCCGGGACACCGAGCAGTACTTC
TRBJ2-3 TRBV6-1 12 - - CASSERVDTQYF TGTGCCAGCAGTGAAAGGGTTGATACGCAGTATTTT
TRBJ1-1 TRBV18 13 medium-sized - CASSPRRRSSPFF TGTGCCAGCTCACCAAGGAGACGGAGTAGCCCTTTCTTT
TRBJ1-4 TRBV4-3 14 few - CASSQQGMSEKLFF TGCGCCAGCAGCCAACAGGGGATGAGTGAAAAACTGTTTTTT
TRBJ1-1 TRBV19 13 - - CASSIKGDTEAFF TGTGCCAGTAGTATTAAAGGTGACACTGAAGCTTTCTTT
TRBJ2-4 TRBV28 18 - TRBD1 CASTGTGQGGLAKNIQYF TGTGCCAGCACCGGCACGGGACAGGGGGGACTAGCCAAAAACATTCAGTACTTC
TRBJ2-5 TRBV27 17 once - CASSLSGQRAGQETQYF TGTGCCAGCAGTTTATCGGGCCAGCGGGCGGGGCAAGAGACCCAGTACTTC
TRBJ2-5 TRBV5-1 12 - - CASSLVGETQYF TGCGCCAGCAGCTTGGTTGGTGAGACCCAGTACTTC
TRBJ2-5 TRBV7-9 16 - - CASSSLGRALQETQYF TGTGCCAGCAGCTCGCTGGGACGGGCGCTACAAGAGACCCAGTACTTC
TRBJ2-5 TRBV10-1 15 - TRBD2 CASSEAGVGEETQYF TGCGCCAGCAGTGAGGCGGGAGTGGGAGAAGAGACCCAGTACTTC
TRBJ2-7 TRBV27 16 - TRBD1 CASSLSRTGGSYEQYF TGTGCCAGCAGTTTATCCCGGACAGGAGGCAGCTACGAGCAGTACTTC
TRBJ2-1 TRBV5-1 11 - - CASRREGEQFF TGCGCCAGCAGGCGAGAAGGTGAGCAGTTCTTC
TRBJ1-6 TRBV5-6 13 - - CASSLAHVSPLHF TGTGCCAGCAGCTTGGCACACGTTTCTCCCCTCCACTTT